A selection of T cell receptor beta chains follows, all from one sample in a study of glioma-infiltrating T cells. TCRdb recomputed calls from the multiplex PCR reads with MiXCR, one row per CDR3 protein. The table records about 130,000 distinct CDR3 sequences, around a quarter of them present only once. Sequencing was performed on glioma tissue, nonneoplastic brain tissue, or PBMCs (not recorded which). The receptors here all came from a human donor with low-grade glioma or glioblastoma, undergoing nonglioma brain surgery, or in good health (not recorded which). CDR3s include the opening cysteine and the closing phenylalanine or tryptophan. A D gene is named only where the DNA matches it firmly. Expanded clones are given a class, and other clones once, few, many or no size at all.

many	TRBV20-1	-	TRBJ2-1	CSPRRGVSAYNEQFF	TGCAGCCCCAGGCGCGGGGTATCCGCCTACAATGAGCAGTTCTTC
-	TRBV7-2	-	TRBJ2-1	CASSNIADRYNEQFF	TGTGCCAGCAGCAATATAGCGGACCGTTACAATGAGCAGTTCTTC
many	TRBV6-1	TRBD2	TRBJ2-1	CASRERGGLGNEQFF	TGTGCCAGCAGGGAGCGGGGGGGCCTTGGCAATGAGCAGTTCTTC
-	TRBV28	-	TRBJ1-2	CASSEGGKGYTF	TGTGCCAGCAGCGAAGGAGGGAAGGGCTACACCTTC
many	TRBV20-1	TRBD2	TRBJ2-3	CSARDWEGTDTQYF	TGCAGTGCTAGAGATTGGGAGGGGACAGATACGCAGTATTTT
-	TRBV19	-	TRBJ2-3	CASSIMRDTQYF	TGTGCCAGTAGTATTATGAGAGATACGCAGTATTTT
-	TRBV14	-	TRBJ2-4	CASSQDLAKNIQYF	TGTGCCAGCAGCCAAGACCTAGCCAAAAACATTCAGTACTTC
-	TRBV12-3/TRBV12-4	-	TRBJ2-3	CASTLGRPVMVTQYF	TGTGCCAGCACCCTAGGACGGCCCGTCATGGTCACGCAGTATTTT
many	TRBV6-1	-	TRBJ2-1	CASIPGRQRQLHTYNEQFF	TGTGCCAGCATCCCCGGCAGACAGAGACAACTACATACCTACAATGAGCAGTTCTTC
-	TRBV5-1	-	TRBJ1-1	CASSFQYVNTEAFF	TGCGCCAGCAGCTTTCAGTACGTGAACACTGAAGCTTTCTTT
-	TRBV6-6	-	TRBJ1-5	CASSYQTQPQHF	TGTGCCAGCAGTTACCAGACTCAGCCCCAGCATTTT
once	TRBV2	-	TRBJ1-1	CASTRTVNTEAFF	TGTGCCAGCACCCGTACAGTGAACACTGAAGCTTTCTTT
-	TRBV20-1	-	TRBJ1-4	CSANEFLGETNEKLFF	TGCAGTGCCAATGAATTTCTGGGGGAGACTAATGAAAAACTGTTTTTT
many	TRBV7-8	TRBD2	TRBJ2-2	CASSYGGAGELFF	TGTGCCAGCAGCTACGGGGGGGCCGGGGAGCTGTTTTTT
many	TRBV20-1	-	TRBJ2-1	CSARDRASSSYNEQFF	TGCAGTGCTAGAGATAGGGCGTCGAGCTCCTACAATGAGCAGTTCTTC
many	TRBV6-6	-	TRBJ1-2	CASSYSDRPYGYTF	TGTGCCAGCAGTTACTCTGACAGGCCCTATGGCTACACCTTC
-	TRBV10-3	-	TRBJ1-1	CAISEAGSRQLNTEAFF	TGTGCCATCAGTGAGGCCGGGAGTCGGCAGCTGAACACTGAAGCTTTCTTT
-	TRBV18	-	TRBJ2-3	CASSPPGLQGGTDTQYF	TGTGCCAGCTCACCCCCGGGACTCCAGGGGGGCACAGATACGCAGTATTTT
few	TRBV5-4	TRBD1	TRBJ1-6	CASSTGTRGRRSPLHF	TGTGCCAGCAGCACCGGGACGAGGGGGCGAAGGTCACCCCTCCACTTT
-	TRBV7-2	-	TRBJ1-2	CASSLVTVTNYGYTF	TGTGCCAGCAGCTTAGTAACAGTTACTAACTATGGCTACACCTTC
-	TRBV24-1	-	TRBJ2-5	CATSGGETQYF	TGTGCCACCAGTGGGGGAGAGACCCAGTACTTC
-	TRBV19	TRBD2	TRBJ2-3	CASSIDRGDGGGTQYF	TGTGCCAGTAGTATAGATCGGGGGGATGGCGGCGGCACGCAGTATTTT
few	TRBV4-2	TRBD2	TRBJ2-5	CASSQDQGLEGTQYF	TGTGCCAGCAGCCAAGATCAGGGACTAGAGGGGACCCAGTACTTC
-	TRBV24-1	-	TRBJ1-1	CATSDLSFAHLDTEAFF	TGTGCCACCAGTGATTTGAGTTTTGCACATTTGGACACTGAAGCTTTCTTT
many	TRBV6-1	-	TRBJ1-6	CASSFTGNSYNSPLHF	TGTGCCAGCAGTTTTACAGGGAATTCCTATAATTCACCCCTCCACTTT
-	TRBV11-1	-	TRBJ1-2	CASSPRGGGYTF	TGTGCCAGCAGCCCAAGGGGAGGCGGCTACACCTTC
few	TRBV2	-	TRBJ2-4	CASTELGADKNIQYF	TGTGCCAGCACCGAATTGGGGGCGGACAAAAACATTCAGTACTTC
-	TRBV12-3/TRBV12-4	-	TRBJ2-3	CASNRDSYTDTQYF	TGTGCCAGCAATCGGGACTCCTACACAGATACGCAGTATTTT
-	TRBV24-1	-	TRBJ1-4	CATSDITNEKLFF	TGTGCCACCAGTGATATCACTAATGAAAAACTGTTTTTT
-	TRBV27	TRBD2	TRBJ2-5	CATSGTSGGAVQYF	TGTGCCACCTCCGGGACTAGCGGGGGGGCGGTCCAGTACTTC
-	TRBV19	-	TRBJ2-1	CASTKGGGHNEQFF	TGTGCCAGTACTAAGGGTGGTGGGCACAATGAGCAGTTCTTC
many	TRBV24-1	-	TRBJ2-2	CATSDLNGNTGELFF	TGTGCCACCAGTGATTTAAACGGAAACACCGGGGAGCTGTTTTTT
-	TRBV7-9	-	TRBJ2-1	CASSLLGDRSYNEQFF	TGTGCCAGCAGCTTATTAGGGGATCGTTCCTACAATGAGCAGTTCTTC
few	TRBV6-5	-	TRBJ2-2	CASSYPGGQRNTGELFF	TGTGCCAGCAGTTATCCCGGGGGACAGAGAAACACCGGGGAGCTGTTTTTT
-	TRBV4-1	-	TRBJ2-3	CASQGRGTDTQYF	TGCGCCAGCCAGGGAAGAGGCACAGATACGCAGTATTTT
few	TRBV3-1	-	TRBJ1-4	CASSRDRQWDEKLFF	TGTGCCAGCAGCCGGGACCGACAATGGGATGAAAAACTGTTTTTT
-	TRBV7-2	TRBD1	TRBJ2-1	CANSNPDRAGNEQFF	TGTGCCAACAGTAACCCTGACAGGGCAGGCAATGAGCAGTTCTTC
few	TRBV14	TRBD1	TRBJ1-2	CASSPTRQGRGYTF	TGTGCCAGCAGCCCTACGAGACAGGGGCGAGGCTACACCTTC
-	TRBV19	-	TRBJ2-6	CASSSVSGANVLTF	TGTGCCAGTAGTAGTGTATCTGGGGCCAACGTCCTGACTTTC
few	TRBV3-1	-	TRBJ2-5	CASSQDQNRQETQYF	TGTGCCAGCAGCCAAGATCAAAATCGGCAGGAGACCCAGTACTTC